The rows below give T cell receptor beta chains drawn from one sample of a study of control samples from healthy donors and cancer patients. Clones were read by immunoSEQ multiplex PCR, and TCRdb kept only the in-frame ones, dropping some. The sample has roughly 60,000 clones; 94% are singletons. The sequencing input was blood. These receptor sequences come from a man aged 25-45 years in good health. The CDR3 runs from the conserved cysteine through the conserved F or W. The D gene is left open where the match is weak. Size tells how often a clone was seen (once, few, many) or the class of an expanded clone, and some rows leave it out.

D,J,size,V,DNA,CDR3
.,TRBJ2-2,.,TRBV27,TGTGCCAGCAGTGGGAACACCGGGGAGCTGTTTTTT,CASSGNTGELFF
.,TRBJ1-3,.,TRBV6-5,TGTGCCAGCAGCTACAGTTCTGGAAACACCATATATTTT,CASSYSSGNTIYF
TRBD1,TRBJ1-2,once,TRBV9,TGTGCCAGCAGCGACCCAGGGGGCGCTAACTATGGCTACACCTTC,CASSDPGGANYGYTF
TRBD1,TRBJ2-7,.,TRBV5-5,TGTGCCAGCAGCTCCCGACAGGGGGTTTGGTACGAGCAGTACTTC,CASSSRQGVWYEQYF
TRBD1,TRBJ1-4,.,TRBV4-1,TGCGCCAGCAGCCTTCAAGAGGGACAGGAAAAACTGTTTTTT,CASSLQEGQEKLFF
TRBD1,TRBJ1-6,.,TRBV3-1/TRBV3-2,TGTGCCAGCAGCTTGGGACAGTCTAATTCACCCCTCCACTTT,CASSLGQSNSPLHF
.,TRBJ1-6,.,TRBV2,TGTGCCAGCAAGGAGGGTGGCAATTCACCCCTCCACTTT,CASKEGGNSPLHF
.,TRBJ1-2,few,TRBV12-3/TRBV12-4,TGTGCCAGCAGTCCAACAGGGATTGGCTACACCTTC,CASSPTGIGYTF
TRBD2,TRBJ2-5,.,TRBV4-1,TGCGCCAGCAGCCAAGCCTTACTAGCGGGGGCGAGCTACCAAGAGACCCAGTACTTC,CASSQALLAGASYQETQYF
.,TRBJ1-4,.,TRBV6-6,TGTGCCAGCAGTGACGGGGGAGGGGTCGAAGAAAAACTGTTTTTT,CASSDGGGVEEKLFF
TRBD1,TRBJ2-1,.,TRBV14,TGTGCCAGCAGCCGTACCGGGACAGGGAACAATGAGCAGTTCTTC,CASSRTGTGNNEQFF
TRBD1,TRBJ1-5,once,TRBV24-1,TGTGCCACCAGAGCCACAGGGGGCGGCAATCAGCCCCAGCATTTT,CATRATGGGNQPQHF
.,TRBJ2-1,.,TRBV7-9,TGTGCCAGCAGCCGCCGCCCGGTGGGGTTGAGTGAGCAGTTCTTC,CASSRRPVGLSEQFF
.,TRBJ1-3,.,TRBV6-6,TGTGCCAGCAGTTACTCATCCGAGAACACCATATATTTT,CASSYSSENTIYF
.,TRBJ2-5,.,TRBV14,TGTGCCAGCAGCCAAGAAACCGTTCAAGAGACCCAGTACTTC,CASSQETVQETQYF
.,TRBJ1-2,once,TRBV7-2,TGTGCCAGCAGCCGTGGGGAGTCTGGAGGCTACACCTTC,CASSRGESGGYTF
.,TRBJ2-2,.,TRBV5-1,TGCGCCAGCGGCGTGGGAGCGGAGACCGGGGAGCTGTTTTTT,CASGVGAETGELFF
TRBD1,TRBJ1-2,.,TRBV3-1/TRBV3-2,TGTGCCAGCAGCCAAGATAGTGGACAGGGGACTGGCTACACCTTC,CASSQDSGQGTGYTF
.,TRBJ2-7,.,TRBV28,TGTGCCAGCAGTTTATTTCTCGTAGGGGGATTCTCCTACGAGCAGTACTTC,CASSLFLVGGFSYEQYF
.,TRBJ1-6,.,TRBV24-1,TGTGCCACCATGTCCGAATATAATTCACCCCTCCACTTT,CATMSEYNSPLHF
.,TRBJ1-2,.,TRBV19,TGTGCCAGTAGTATCCGTTTCGGCTACACCTTC,CASSIRFGYTF